This TCR beta chain was sequenced in a study of T cells after posttransplantation cyclophosphamide. TCRdb's table, derived via immunoSEQ multiplex PCR, lists solely in-frame clones and lacks some. The table shows over 20,000 clones, with about 98% occurring only once. The sample holds one count of this clone. Its cognate antigen is unknown. Peripheral blood was collected from the related graft donor on the marrow donation day. Trimming removed 0 bases from V and 8 bases from J; junction bases left unmatched: 4. Germline assignment: CDR1 MNHEY and CDR2 SVGAGI. The CDR3 consists of 14 residues. Points from the study as a whole: Later blood repertoires were often dominated by clones from the donor CD8+ memory compartment. Tissue-infiltrating T cells from skin or gut overlapped little with blood T cells. After PTCy, TRB diversity resembled that of CNI/methotrexate controls.

Sequences were obtained from naive CD8+ T cells sorted from PBMCs. This sequence originates from a man between 40 and 49 years old in good health, CMV-negative, and a related stem cell transplant donor. The rearrangement joins TRBV6-5 to TRBJ2-1; 7 positions match TRBD2. This chain's CDR3 is CASSYSTSSDEQFF. The CDR3 nucleotides read TGTGCCAGCAGTTACTCGACTAGCAGCGATGAGCAGTTCTTC.